Detailed here is one T cell receptor beta chain. No antigen is known for it. Germline lookup yields CDR1 SGHRS and CDR2 YFSETQ. The CDR3 is 12 residues long. Trimming removed 5 bases at V and 11 bases at J, with 14 bases between. Sequencing relied on a cDNA template that was reverse transcribed from extracted RNA. This table comes from immunoSEQ multiplex PCR, and its TCRdb copy is limited to in-frame clones, with some not included. The sample carries 150,000 to 200,000 clones, approximately 60% recorded once. Separation by sorting yielded CD4+ and CD8+ T cells from PBMCs. This sample is part of a study of CD8+ T cells in alopecia areata. Notes on the study in general: Resident alphabeta T-cell populations of normal skin are likewise subject to sequencing in scalp samples. Relative to normal scalp, lesional scalp, especially alopecia totalis/universalis, showed higher clonality.

Sequencing used CD4+ T cells sorted from blood. The J gene is TRBJ2-1, the V gene TRBV5-1, with D perhaps TRBD1 (6 bases). This clonotype was sampled from a human donor in good health. DNA for the CDR3: TGCGCCAGCAGGTCAGGGGCATGGCAGCAGTTCTTC. Translation gives CASRSGAWQQFF.